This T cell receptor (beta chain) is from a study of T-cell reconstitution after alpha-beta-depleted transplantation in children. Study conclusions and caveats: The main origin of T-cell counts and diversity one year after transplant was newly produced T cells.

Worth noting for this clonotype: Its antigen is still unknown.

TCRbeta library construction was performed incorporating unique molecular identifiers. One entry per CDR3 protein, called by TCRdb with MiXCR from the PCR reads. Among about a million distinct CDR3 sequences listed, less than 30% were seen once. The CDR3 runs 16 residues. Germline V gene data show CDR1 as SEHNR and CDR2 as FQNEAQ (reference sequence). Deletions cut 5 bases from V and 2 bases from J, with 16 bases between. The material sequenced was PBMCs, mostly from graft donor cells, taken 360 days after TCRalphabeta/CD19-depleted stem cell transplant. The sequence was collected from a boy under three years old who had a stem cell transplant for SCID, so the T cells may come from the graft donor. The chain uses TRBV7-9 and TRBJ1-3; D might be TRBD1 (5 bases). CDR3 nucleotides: TGTGCCAGCAGCCTAGGTACCTACAGGACTGGAAACACCATATATTTT. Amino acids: CASSLGTYRTGNTIYF.